These 29 T cell receptor beta chains came from one sample sequenced in a study of T cell responses to AZD1222 COVID-19 vaccine. The repertoire was sequenced with immunoSEQ multiplex PCR; TCRdb's copy has only in-frame clones and lacks some. The sample consists of more than 95,000 clones, about 92% of them appearing once. Source: peripheral blood, taken on day 0 of AZD1222 vaccination. The receptors here all came from an adult in good health.

This chain uses TRBV19 with TRBJ2-7; 8 nucleotides line up with TRBD2. Germline V lookup: CDR1 LNHDA, CDR2 SQIVND (reference sequence). The CDR3 has 13 amino acids. J gave up 7 bases and V 3 bases, and 5 bases lay outside the gene matches. The CDR3 reads CASSIGGTREQYF. CDR3 DNA sequence: TGTGCCAGTAGTATCGGTGGGACTAGGGAGCAGTACTTC.

J is TRBJ2-5 and V is TRBV5-1, with 12 bases aligning to TRBD2. There are 17 residues in the CDR3. V trimming: 6 bases; J trimming: 0 bases; junction bases outside the gene matches: 9. The germline V gene encodes CDR1 SGHRS and CDR2 YFSETQ. The CDR3, as DNA: TGCGCCAGCACGAGGGGACTAGCGGGCCCGTACCAAGAGACCCAGTACTTC. It translates to CASTRGLAGPYQETQYF.

This clone was detected only once. The genes are TRBV7-9 and TRBJ1-2; the D is unclear. Germline assignment: CDR1 SEHNR and CDR2 FQNEAQ (reference sequence). The length of the CDR3 is 14 residues. V was clipped by 4 bases and J by 6 bases, with 15 bases between them. CDR3 region: CASSSSGKRDGYTF. The CDR3 nucleotides read TGTGCCAGCAGCTCGTCCGGGAAGCGTGATGGCTACACCTTC.

The chain employs TRBV2 and TRBJ1-2, with D unresolved. CDR3 length equals 16 residues. V lost 8 bases and J 0 bases, leaving 19 bases between the germline ends. Germline-derived CDR1 and CDR2 are SNHLY and FYNNEI. CDR3 DNA: TGTGCCAGCTACATCTCAAACGGGGAAGCTAACTATGGCTACACCTTC. Residues: CASYISNGEANYGYTF.

This rearrangement joins TRBV6-5 to TRBJ1-6; possibly TRBD1 for D (6 bases). CDR3 length equals 15 residues. The ends were cut back, 6 bases at V and 8 bases at J, with 17 bases in the middle. The germline CDR1 and CDR2 sequences are MNHEY and SVGAGI. CDR3 loop: CASSSGGEGDSPLHF. DNA for the CDR3: TGTGCCAGCAGCTCAGGCGGGGAGGGGGATTCACCCCTCCACTTT.

V and J are TRBV5-1 and TRBJ2-7; D perhaps matches TRBD2 (6 bases). Trimming took 2 bases from V and 1 from J, leaving 10 bases between them. The CDR3 consists of 14 residues. The germline V gene has CDR1 SGHRS and CDR2 YFSETQ. The CDR3 here is CASSFAGTSYEQYF. The CDR3 DNA follows: TGCGCCAGCAGCTTCGCCGGGACTTCCTACGAGCAGTACTTC.

The chain carries TRBV19 and TRBJ2-1; D is ambiguous. The CDR3 sequence is 12 residues long. CDR1 LNHDA and CDR2 SQIVND come from the germline V gene (reference sequence). V lost 4 bases, J lost 8 bases, and 9 bases lay in between. CDR3 DNA: TGTGCCAGTAGTACAACTATGGATGAGCAGTTCTTC. Amino acid sequence: CASSTTMDEQFF.

This clone has just one count. The chain is built from TRBV27 and TRBJ2-7; 8 nucleotides align to TRBD2. CDR1 is MNHEY and CDR2 is SMNVEV in the germline V gene (reference sequence). V shed 4 bases and J 5 bases; nucleotides not matched to a gene: 10. This CDR3 comprises 15 residues. The CDR3 region is CASSSSPGGLHEQYF. As DNA, the CDR3 is TGTGCCAGCAGTTCCTCCCCGGGGGGGCTTCACGAGCAGTACTTC.

This sequence joins TRBV19 and TRBJ2-1; no definite D call. The germline V gene has CDR1 LNHDA and CDR2 SQIVND (reference sequence). This CDR3 has 15 amino acids. V lost 3 bases and J lost 7, with 16 bases in between. The CDR3 DNA sequence: TGTGCCAGTAGTATTAGCTGGGCTAGGGCAAATGAGCAGTTCTTC. Its protein is CASSISWARANEQFF.

The chain combines TRBV27 with TRBJ2-5; 9 positions agree with TRBD2. Germline CDR1 reads MNHEY; CDR2 reads SMNVEV (reference sequence). The CDR3 has 15 amino acids. J lost 2 bases, V lost 4 bases, and 5 bases had no gene match. This CDR3 reads CASSWFTSGQETQYF. CDR3 DNA sequence: TGTGCCAGCAGTTGGTTTACTAGCGGGCAAGAGACCCAGTACTTC.

Written as DNA, the CDR3 is TGTGCCAGCAGCTTAGCGCTGGCAGGGGACGGCTACACCTTC. Amino acid sequence: CASSLALAGDGYTF. This chain uses TRBV7-9 with TRBJ1-2; D might be TRBD1 (6 bases). CDR3 length: 14 residues. Trimming left V 0 bases short and J 8 bases short, with 13 bases between. Germline-derived CDR1 and CDR2 are SEHNR and FQNEAQ (reference sequence). The full variable domain, completed using reference TRBV7-9 and TRBJ1-2, is DTGVSQNPRHKITKRGQNVTFRCDPISEHNRLYWYRQTLGQGPEFLTYFQNEAQLEKSRLLSDRFSAERPKGSFSTLEIQRTEQGDSAMYLCASSLALAGDGYTFGSGTRLTVV.

The CDR3 protein is CASSIYGNTEAFF. The CDR3 coding sequence is TGTGCCAGTAGTATATACGGGAACACTGAAGCTTTCTTT. The gene calls are TRBV19 and TRBJ1-1; D is unresolved. CDR1 and CDR2 (germline): LNHDA, SQIVND (reference sequence). This CDR3 contains 13 residues. Between the trimmed V and J ends, which lost 2 bases and 1 base, there was a span of 5 bases.

The chain recombines TRBV29-1 with TRBJ2-1; D gene uncertain. The CDR3 runs 12 residues. CDR1 SQVTM and CDR2 ANQGSEA come from the germline V gene. V shed 5 bases and J shed 4 bases, with 9 bases lying between them. The CDR3 DNA reads TGCAGCGTTACCCTCGGGTACAATGAGCAGTTCTTC. Its translation is CSVTLGYNEQFF.

The rearrangement joins TRBV20-1 to TRBJ1-5; D is unclear. V was pared by 7 bases and J by 4 bases, with 8 bases between. Germline-derived CDR1 and CDR2 are DFQATT and SNEGSKA (reference sequence). This CDR3 region has 11 residues. In DNA, the CDR3 is TGCAGTGGGGCAGTGAATCAGCCCCAGCATTTT. Its translation is CSGAVNQPQHF.

This clone has a single count. The chain recombines TRBV28 with TRBJ1-4, with D uncertain. Trimming took 2 bases from V and 0 from J, leaving 10 bases between them. This CDR3 region has 16 residues. The V gene's germline CDR1 is MDHEN and CDR2 SYDVKM. Here the CDR3 DNA reads TGTGCCAGCAGTTTACGGGGATCTGCAACTAATGAAAAACTGTTTTTT. Its protein is CASSLRGSATNEKLFF. Filled out from reference TRBV28 and TRBJ1-4, the complete variable domain reads DVKVTQSSRYLVKRTGEKVFLECVQDMDHENMFWYRQDPGLGLRLIYFSYDVKMKEKGDIPEGYSVSREKKERFSLILESASTNQTSMYLCASSLRGSATNEKLFFGSGTQLSVL.

Here the CDR3 reads CASLIGGSTDTQYF. CDR3 nucleotide sequence: TGTGCCAGCCTGATCGGGGGGAGCACAGATACGCAGTATTTT. This chain connects TRBV7-9 to TRBJ2-3, with 7 bases aligning to TRBD2. Trimming cost V 8 bases and J 0 bases; bases outside gene matches: 5. The CDR3 extends over 14 amino acids. Germline values: CDR1 SEHNR, CDR2 FQNEAQ (reference sequence).

The chain is built from TRBV5-6 and TRBJ2-1, with 11 bases that match TRBD1. The CDR3 runs to 16 residues. The germline gives CDR1 SGHDT, CDR2 YYEEEE. V gave up 0 bases and J gave up 3 bases; unmatched junction bases: 2. The CDR3 region is CASSLGDRGNYNEQFF. The CDR3 DNA follows: TGTGCCAGCAGCTTGGGGGACAGGGGGAACTACAATGAGCAGTTCTTC.

The chain links TRBV29-1 to TRBJ2-6; 8 bases are shared with TRBD2. This CDR3 is built from 15 residues. Germline CDR1 and CDR2: SQVTM and ANQGSEA. V shed 3 bases and J 4 bases; nucleotides not matched to a gene: 5. CDR3 residues: CSVDNSGTGANVLTF. The CDR3 nucleotides are TGCAGCGTTGATAATAGCGGGACCGGGGCCAACGTCCTGACTTTC.

Comment on this clone: Other DNA sequences within the sample encode an identical CDR3. The gene calls are TRBV11-3 and TRBJ2-3; TRBD2 aligns across 13 bases. The V and J ends lost 5 bases and 4 bases, in that order; junction bases with no gene match: 3. This CDR3 has 15 residues. Per the germline V gene, CDR1 is SGHNT and CDR2 is YENEEA. In DNA, the CDR3 is TGTGCCAGCAGCCTAGGACTAGCGGGAGCAGATACGCAGTATTTT. Translation gives CASSLGLAGADTQYF.

The chain carries TRBV4-1 and TRBJ1-5, with D possibly matching TRBD1 (5 bases). The CDR3 consists of 14 residues. From germline, CDR1 is MGHRA and CDR2 YSYEKL. Trimming removed 1 base at V and 5 bases at J, with 9 bases between. CDR3 loop: CASSQVGPHQPQHF. DNA for the CDR3: TGCGCCAGCAGCCAAGTGGGGCCCCATCAGCCCCAGCATTTT.

The chain combines TRBV5-4 with TRBJ1-2; unclear D gene. The CDR3 contains 15 residues. Trimming took 4 bases from V and 5 from J, leaving 18 bases between them. CDR1 SGHNT and CDR2 YYREEE come from the germline V gene (reference sequence). The chain's CDR3 is CASSEGSFPVYGYTF. DNA of the CDR3: TGTGCCAGCAGCGAAGGGTCTTTTCCGGTTTATGGCTACACCTTC.

The chain couples TRBV9 to TRBJ2-1; 8 bases map to TRBD1. The CDR3 sequence is 14 residues long. CDR1 and CDR2 from the germline V gene are SGDLS and YYNGEE. V was clipped by 4 bases and J by 5 bases; unmatched bases: 5. DNA for the CDR3: TGTGCCAGCAGCACTGGACAGGGACACAATGAGCAGTTCTTC. Translating gives CASSTGQGHNEQFF. Combining the CDR3 with reference TRBV9 and TRBJ2-1 gives the whole variable domain DSGVTQTPKHLITATGQRVTLRCSPRSGDLSVYWYQQSLDQGLQFLIQYYNGEERAKGNILERFSAQQFPDLHSELNLSSLELGDSALYFCASSTGQGHNEQFFGPGTRLTVL.

The V call is TRBV2, the J call TRBJ1-4; 10 bases match TRBD1. This CDR3 spans 14 amino acids. CDR1 is SNHLY and CDR2 is FYNNEI in the germline V gene. After removal of 7 bases from V and 8 bases from J, the junction contained 7 bases not matched to a gene. CDR3 protein: CASTRDRGYEKLFF. The CDR3 nucleotides are TGTGCCAGCACCCGGGACAGGGGATACGAAAAACTGTTTTTT.

This clone has only one observation. The V call is TRBV27, the J call TRBJ1-5; D gene ambiguous. The CDR3 sequence is 13 residues long. The V gene lost 7 bases and the J gene lost 8 bases, with 15 bases spanning the gap. The germline V gene encodes CDR1 MNHEY and CDR2 SMNVEV (reference sequence). As DNA, the CDR3 is TGTGCCAGCAATCCTACGGGCGGAGAGCCCCAGCATTTT. This encodes CASNPTGGEPQHF.

This chain connects TRBV18 to TRBJ1-1, with 7 bases that match TRBD1. From germline, CDR1 is KGHSH and CDR2 LQKENI. V was clipped by 5 bases and J by 1 base; unmatched bases: 4. The CDR3 covers 14 residues. The CDR3 nucleotides are TGTGCCAGCTCAGTCGGGACAGCGAACACTGAAGCTTTCTTT. This translates into CASSVGTANTEAFF.

V is TRBV6-1 and J is TRBJ2-1, with 8 bases matching TRBD2. Germline trimming cut 3 bases from V and 4 bases from J; bases unmatched to any gene: 5. Germline values: CDR1 MNHNS, CDR2 SASEGT. This CDR3 spans 15 amino acids. This chain's CDR3 is CASSDIAGNYNEQFF. CDR3 DNA: TGTGCCAGCAGTGACATAGCGGGAAATTACAATGAGCAGTTCTTC.

The chain couples TRBV9 to TRBJ2-3; D possibly corresponds to TRBD2 (6 bases). The CDR3 sequence is 15 residues long. Germline values: CDR1 SGDLS, CDR2 YYNGEE. With 7 bases removed from V and 1 base from J, the gap between germline ends came to 16 bases. The CDR3 DNA reads as TGTGCCAGCGGGGATGGGAGGTGGGGCACAGATACGCAGTATTTT. Its protein product is CASGDGRWGTDTQYF.

The chain employs TRBV28 and TRBJ2-1, with TRBD1 matching over 7 bases. This CDR3 spans 18 amino acids. With 5 bases clipped from V and 4 bases from J, the junction kept 17 bases outside the gene matches. CDR1 is MDHEN and CDR2 is SYDVKM in the germline V gene. CDR3 nucleotides: TGTGCCAGCAGTCCTCTCCTATGGGGACAGCAAAAATACAATGAGCAGTTCTTC. Its protein product is CASSPLLWGQQKYNEQFF.

V gene TRBV25-1 combines with J gene TRBJ2-2; D possibly uses TRBD1 or TRBD2 (7 bases each). The CDR3 runs to 16 residues. Germline-derived CDR1 and CDR2 are MGHDK and SYGVNS. V dropped 3 bases and J dropped 4 bases, with 15 bases sitting between them. CDR3 loop: CASSDAGRGPTGELFF. Here the CDR3 DNA reads TGTGCCAGCAGTGACGCGGGGAGGGGGCCCACCGGGGAGCTGTTTTTT.